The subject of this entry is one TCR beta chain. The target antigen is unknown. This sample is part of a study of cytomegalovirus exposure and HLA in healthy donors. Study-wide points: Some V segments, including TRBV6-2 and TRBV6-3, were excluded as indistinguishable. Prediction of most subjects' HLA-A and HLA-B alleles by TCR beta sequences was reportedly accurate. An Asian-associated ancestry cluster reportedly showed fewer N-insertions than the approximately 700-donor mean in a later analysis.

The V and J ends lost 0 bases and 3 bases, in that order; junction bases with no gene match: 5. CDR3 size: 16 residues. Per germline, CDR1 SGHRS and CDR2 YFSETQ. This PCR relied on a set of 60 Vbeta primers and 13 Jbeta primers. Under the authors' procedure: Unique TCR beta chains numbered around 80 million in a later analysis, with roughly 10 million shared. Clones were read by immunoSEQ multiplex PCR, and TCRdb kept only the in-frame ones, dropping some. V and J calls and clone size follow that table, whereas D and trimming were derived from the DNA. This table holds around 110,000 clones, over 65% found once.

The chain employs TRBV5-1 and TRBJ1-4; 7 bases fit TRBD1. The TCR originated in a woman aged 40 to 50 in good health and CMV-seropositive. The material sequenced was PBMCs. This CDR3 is CASSLAPQGANEKLFF. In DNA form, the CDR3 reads TGCGCCAGCAGCTTGGCTCCCCAGGGGGCTAATGAAAAACTGTTTTTT.